This T cell receptor beta chain was sequenced for a study of regulatory T cells in long-lasting Graves disease. Turning to the study itself: Graves' patients who were just diagnosed had used antithyroid drugs for under 3 months.

Noted time point: newly diagnosed GD, antithyroid drugs for less than 3 months. TCR sequences were obtained from RNA taken from PBMCs. Arm-PCR of CDR3 regions with iRepertoire HTBI primers generated TCR beta libraries. A single record per CDR3 protein comes from TCRdb applying MiXCR to the multiplex PCR reads. The table shows hundreds of thousands of distinct CDR3 sequences, with roughly 14% occurring only once. This CDR3 has 14 residues. Between the trimmed V and J ends, which lost 7 bases and 7 bases, there was a span of 20 bases. This clonotype was seen ten or more times. These data are also associated with another study on T cells in Graves' hyperthyroidism and ophthalmopathy.

The rearrangement uses TRBV12-3 or TRBV12-4 and TRBJ2-7, with D perhaps matching TRBD1 or TRBD2 (6 bases each). This TCR came from a man aged 25 to 40 with Graves disease. The sample in question was peripheral blood mononuclear cells (PBMCs), obtained at new diagnosis, from a patient treated with antithyroid drugs. Here the CDR3 reads CASTRGTRSTEQYF. In nucleotides, the CDR3 is TGTGCCAGCACCCGGGGGACAAGGTCAACGGAGCAGTACTTC.